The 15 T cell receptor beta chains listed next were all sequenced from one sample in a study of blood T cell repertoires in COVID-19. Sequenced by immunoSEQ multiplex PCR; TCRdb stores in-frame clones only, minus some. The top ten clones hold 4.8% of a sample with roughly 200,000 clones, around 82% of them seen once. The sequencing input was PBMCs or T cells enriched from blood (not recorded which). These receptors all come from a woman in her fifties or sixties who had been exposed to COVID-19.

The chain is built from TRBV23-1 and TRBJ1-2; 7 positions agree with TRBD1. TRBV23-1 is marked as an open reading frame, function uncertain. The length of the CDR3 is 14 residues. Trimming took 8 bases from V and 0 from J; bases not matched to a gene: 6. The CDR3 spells CASAYRGSNYGYTF. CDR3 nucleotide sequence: TGCGCCAGCGCGTACAGGGGATCTAACTATGGCTACACCTTC.

The CDR3 loop reads CASSQEGQGGEKLFF. As DNA, the CDR3 is TGTGCCAGCAGCCAAGAAGGGCAGGGAGGTGAAAAACTGTTTTTT. The genes are TRBV3-1 (or the pseudogene TRBV3-2) and TRBJ1-4; a weak D match, TRBD1 (5 bases). In germline, CDR1 is LGHDT, CDR2 YNNKEL (reference sequence). The V and J ends lost 0 bases and 7 bases respectively, with 12 bases between them. The CDR3 sequence is 15 residues long.

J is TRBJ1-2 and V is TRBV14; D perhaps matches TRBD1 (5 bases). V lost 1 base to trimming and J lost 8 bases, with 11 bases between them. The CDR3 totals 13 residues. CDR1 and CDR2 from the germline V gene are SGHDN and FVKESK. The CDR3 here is CASSQVRGEGYTF. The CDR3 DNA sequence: TGTGCCAGCAGCCAAGTGCGGGGGGAAGGCTACACCTTC. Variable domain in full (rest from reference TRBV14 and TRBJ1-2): EAGVTQFPSHSVIEKGQTVTLRCDPISGHDNLYWYRRVMGKEIKFLLHFVKESKQDESGMPNNRFLAERTGGTYSTLKVQPAELEDSGVYFCASSQVRGEGYTFGSGTRLTVV.

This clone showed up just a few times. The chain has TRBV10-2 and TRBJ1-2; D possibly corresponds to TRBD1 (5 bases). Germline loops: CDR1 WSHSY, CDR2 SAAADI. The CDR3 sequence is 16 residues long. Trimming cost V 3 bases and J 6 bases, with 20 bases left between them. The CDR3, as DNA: TGCGCCAGCAGTGAAATAATAGCGGGGCCGTTGGATGGCTACACCTTC. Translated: CASSEIIAGPLDGYTF.

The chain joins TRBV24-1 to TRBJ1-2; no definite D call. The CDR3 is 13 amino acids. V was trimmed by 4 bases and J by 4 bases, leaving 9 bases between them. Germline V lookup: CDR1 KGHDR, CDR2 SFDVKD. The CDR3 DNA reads TGTGCCACCAGTGACGACACCTTCTATGGCTACACCTTC. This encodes CATSDDTFYGYTF.

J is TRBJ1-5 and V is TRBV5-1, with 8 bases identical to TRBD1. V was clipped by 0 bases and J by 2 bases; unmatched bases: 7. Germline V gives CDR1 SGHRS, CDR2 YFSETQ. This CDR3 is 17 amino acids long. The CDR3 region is CASSLEPVDRGNQPQHF. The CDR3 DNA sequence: TGCGCCAGCAGCTTGGAGCCCGTGGACAGGGGCAATCAGCCCCAGCATTTT. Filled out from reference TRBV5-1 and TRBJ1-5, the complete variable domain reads KAGVTQTPRYLIKTRGQQVTLSCSPISGHRSVSWYQQTPGQGLQFLFEYFSETQRNKGNFPGRFSGRQFSNSRSEMNVSTLELGDSALYLCASSLEPVDRGNQPQHFGDGTRLSIL.

CDR3 coding DNA: TGTGCCAGCCGGGGTGCCCTAAGCACAGATACGCAGTATTTT. Amino acid sequence: CASRGALSTDTQYF. The gene calls are TRBV14 and TRBJ2-3; D possibly corresponds to TRBD2 (5 bases). Trimming stripped 8 bases from V and 0 bases from J, with 12 bases between. This CDR3 has 14 residues. In germline, CDR1 is SGHDN, CDR2 FVKESK. Full variable domain (remainder filled in from reference TRBV14 and TRBJ2-3): EAGVTQFPSHSVIEKGQTVTLRCDPISGHDNLYWYRRVMGKEIKFLLHFVKESKQDESGMPNNRFLAERTGGTYSTLKVQPAELEDSGVYFCASRGALSTDTQYFGPGTRLTVL.

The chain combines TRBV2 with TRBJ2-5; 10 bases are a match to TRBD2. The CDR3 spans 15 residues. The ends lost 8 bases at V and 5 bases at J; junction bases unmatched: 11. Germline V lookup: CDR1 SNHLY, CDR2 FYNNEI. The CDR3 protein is CASVSSGGKWETQYF. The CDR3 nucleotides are TGTGCCAGCGTCTCTAGCGGGGGCAAATGGGAGACCCAGTACTTC.

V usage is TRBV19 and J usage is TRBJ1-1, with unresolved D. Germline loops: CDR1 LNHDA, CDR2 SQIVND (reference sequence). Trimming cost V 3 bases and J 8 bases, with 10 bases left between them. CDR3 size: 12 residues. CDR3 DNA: TGTGCCAGTAGTATGAGAGGGTTGGAAGCTTTCTTT. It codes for CASSMRGLEAFF.

The CDR3 DNA is TGTGCCAGTAGTATCATTGCCGGGAACACTGAAGCTTTCTTT. This sequence encodes CASSIIAGNTEAFF. The rearrangement joins TRBV19 to TRBJ1-1; no reliable D call. The CDR3 totals 14 residues. V lost 3 bases and J lost 1, with 9 bases in between. In germline, CDR1 is LNHDA, CDR2 SQIVND (reference sequence).

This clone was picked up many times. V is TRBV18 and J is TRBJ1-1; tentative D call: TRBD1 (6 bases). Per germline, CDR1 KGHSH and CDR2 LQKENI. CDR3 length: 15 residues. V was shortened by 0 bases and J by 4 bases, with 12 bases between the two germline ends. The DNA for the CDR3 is TGTGCCAGCTCACCACCACAGGGAAGGATCACTGAAGCTTTCTTT. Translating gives CASSPPQGRITEAFF.

CDR3 protein: CASAGPERNEKLFF. In DNA, the CDR3 is TGTGCCAGCGCGGGACCCGAGCGGAATGAAAAACTGTTTTTT. The chain employs TRBV28 and TRBJ1-4; D is possibly TRBD1 (5 bases). CDR1 is MDHEN, CDR2 SYDVKM, per germline. Trimming shortened V by 8 bases and J by 5 bases, and 15 bases separated the two germline ends. CDR3 length: 14 residues.

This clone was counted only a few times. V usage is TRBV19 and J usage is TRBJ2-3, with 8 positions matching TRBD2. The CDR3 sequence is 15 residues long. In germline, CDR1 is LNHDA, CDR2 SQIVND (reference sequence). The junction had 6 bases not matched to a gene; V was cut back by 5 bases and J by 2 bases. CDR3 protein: CASSAGTRPTDTQYF. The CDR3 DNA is TGTGCCAGTAGTGCTGGGACTAGGCCCACAGATACGCAGTATTTT.

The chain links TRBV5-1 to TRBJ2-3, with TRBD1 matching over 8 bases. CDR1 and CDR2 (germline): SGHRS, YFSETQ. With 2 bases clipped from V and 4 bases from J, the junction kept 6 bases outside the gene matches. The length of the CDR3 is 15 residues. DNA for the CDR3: TGCGCCAGCAGCTTCCAGGGGGCCGGGGCAGATACGCAGTATTTT. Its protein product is CASSFQGAGADTQYF.

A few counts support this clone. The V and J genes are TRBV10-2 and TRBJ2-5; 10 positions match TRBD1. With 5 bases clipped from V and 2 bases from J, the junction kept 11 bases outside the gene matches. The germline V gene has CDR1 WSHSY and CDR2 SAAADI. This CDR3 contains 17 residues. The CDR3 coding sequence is TGCGCCAGCAGTAACACAAGAGGGACAGGGGTTCAAGAGACCCAGTACTTC. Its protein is CASSNTRGTGVQETQYF.